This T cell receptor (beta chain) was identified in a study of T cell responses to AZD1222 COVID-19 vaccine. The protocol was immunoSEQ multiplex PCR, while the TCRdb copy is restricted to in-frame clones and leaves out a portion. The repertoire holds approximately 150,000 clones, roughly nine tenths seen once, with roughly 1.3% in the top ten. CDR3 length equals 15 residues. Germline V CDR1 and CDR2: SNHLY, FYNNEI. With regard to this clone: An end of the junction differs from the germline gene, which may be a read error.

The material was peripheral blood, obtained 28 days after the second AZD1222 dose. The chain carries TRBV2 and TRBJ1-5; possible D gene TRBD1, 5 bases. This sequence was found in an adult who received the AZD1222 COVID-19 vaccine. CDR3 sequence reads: CASSGLGGSKQPQHF. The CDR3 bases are TGTGCCAGCAGTGGCCTCGGGGGTAGCAAACAGCCCCAGCATTTT.